These 22 T cell receptor beta chains share one sample of origin, sequenced in a study of control samples from healthy donors and cancer patients (dated by TCRdb to 2018 to 2020). The library was built by means of the immunoSEQ multiplex PCR assay. The clones in this table, taken by TCRdb from immuneACCESS, are in-frame only. Not every clone is retained; where verified, under half of the shortfall comes from an unresolved V gene, and the cause of the rest is unknown. The sample table records roughly 370,000 clones; 75% to 95% of these occur just once. The ten largest clones represent around 6.4% of the sample. Material for sequencing was PBMCs. The receptors stem from a man aged 35 to 55 with head and neck cancer.

The genes are TRBV29-1 and TRBJ2-3; no clear D gene. This CDR3 comprises 13 residues. Germline-derived CDR1 and CDR2 are SQVTM and ANQGSEA. Trimming took off 3 bases at V and 4 bases at J, with 11 bases between the two ends. The CDR3 is CSVDWAGADTQYF. The CDR3 DNA is TGCAGCGTTGATTGGGCCGGAGCAGATACGCAGTATTTT.

The V call is TRBV6-5, the J call TRBJ2-7, with 8 bases that match TRBD1. V shed 3 bases and J 9 bases; nucleotides not matched to a gene: 4. The CDR3 contains 12 residues. The germline gives CDR1 MNHEY, CDR2 SVGAGI. The CDR3 region has the DNA TGTGCCAGCAGTTATCCCCAGGGGGCGCAGTACTTC. Residues: CASSYPQGAQYF.

The chain employs TRBV2 and TRBJ1-1; 10 positions match TRBD1. In germline, CDR1 is SNHLY, CDR2 FYNNEI. The CDR3 sequence is 13 residues long. J was trimmed by 2 bases and V by 9 bases; bases with no gene match: 3. The CDR3 DNA is TGTGCCAGGAGGACAGGGGGAAACACTGAAGCTTTCTTT. The encoded protein is CARRTGGNTEAFF.

The DNA for the CDR3 is TGTGCCAGCAGTCCGCGGCGCGTCCCAAATGAAAAACTGTTTTTT. Translating gives CASSPRRVPNEKLFF. The V gene is TRBV27, the J gene TRBJ1-4; D uncertain. The CDR3 sequence is 15 residues long. Germline assignment: CDR1 MNHEY and CDR2 SMNVEV (reference sequence). Trimming cost V 5 bases and J 5 bases, with 15 bases left between them.

The chain is built from TRBV11-3 and TRBJ2-5, with 13 bases aligning to TRBD2. The J segment lost 3 bases and the V segment lost 0 bases, leaving 4 bases of the junction unmatched. The CDR3 totals 17 residues. In germline, CDR1 is SGHNT, CDR2 YENEEA. CDR3: CASSLDRLAGGKETQYF. CDR3 nucleotides: TGTGCCAGCAGCTTAGATCGACTAGCGGGAGGCAAAGAGACCCAGTACTTC.

This chain joins TRBV5-1 and TRBJ2-7; 8 nucleotides line up with TRBD1. CDR3 length: 16 residues. V lost 0 bases to trimming and J lost 2 bases; unmatched junction nucleotides: 7. CDR1 and CDR2 from the germline V gene are SGHRS and YFSETQ. The CDR3 sequence is CASSLAGGQVAYEQYF. CDR3 nucleotides: TGCGCCAGCAGCTTGGCCGGGGGACAGGTTGCCTACGAGCAGTACTTC.

There are a few counts of this clone. This chain uses TRBV19 with TRBJ2-7, with D perhaps TRBD2 (5 bases). Germline V gene lookup returns CDR1 LNHDA and CDR2 SQIVND (reference sequence). The CDR3 is 16 residues long. The V end was cut by 3 bases, the J end by 0 bases, with 15 bases between. CDR3 nucleotide sequence: TGTGCCAGTAGTATGGTCGCGGGTCGGGCCTCCTACGAGCAGTACTTC. Amino acid sequence: CASSMVAGRASYEQYF.

The V gene is TRBV11-1, the J gene TRBJ1-1; D remains ambiguous. V lost 3 bases and J lost 6, with 8 bases in between. The CDR3 has 12 amino acids. Germline lookup yields CDR1 SGHAT and CDR2 FQDESV (reference sequence). The CDR3: CASSLQLSEAFF. The CDR3 coding sequence is TGTGCCAGCAGCTTGCAGCTATCTGAAGCTTTCTTT.

V usage is TRBV9 and J usage is TRBJ2-7; D ambiguous. The CDR3 extends over 13 amino acids. Germline lookup yields CDR1 SGDLS and CDR2 YYNGEE. The ends were cut back, 0 bases at V and 0 bases at J, with 4 bases in the middle. For the CDR3, the DNA is TGTGCCAGCAGCGTAGACAACTCCTACGAGCAGTACTTC. Translating it yields CASSVDNSYEQYF. The variable domain in full, completed from reference TRBV9 and TRBJ2-7, reads DSGVTQTPKHLITATGQRVTLRCSPRSGDLSVYWYQQSLDQGLQFLIQYYNGEERAKGNILERFSAQQFPDLHSELNLSSLELGDSALYFCASSVDNSYEQYFGPGTRLTVT.

The chain employs TRBV28 and TRBJ2-7; a possible D gene is TRBD1 (6 bases). The germline V and J ends were trimmed by 5 bases and 0 bases, with 11 bases remaining between them. Germline assignment: CDR1 MDHEN and CDR2 SYDVKM. The CDR3 sequence is 14 residues long. CDR3 loop: CASSATGSSYEQYF. In DNA form, the CDR3 reads TGTGCCAGCAGTGCCACAGGGAGCTCCTACGAGCAGTACTTC.

V and J are TRBV5-4 and TRBJ2-7; no reliable D call. There are 12 residues in the CDR3. Germline CDR1 and CDR2: SGHNT and YYREEE (reference sequence). Trimming shortened V by 1 base and J by 4 bases, and 6 bases separated the two germline ends. CDR3 nucleotides: TGTGCCAGCAGCTTGACAGATTACGAGCAGTACTTC. Its translation: CASSLTDYEQYF.

This chain connects TRBV4-2 to TRBJ2-7; 14 positions agree with TRBD2. Germline V gives CDR1 LGHNA, CDR2 YNFKEQ. J lost 6 bases, V lost 7 bases, and 8 bases had no gene match. The CDR3 is 15 amino acids. The DNA for the CDR3 is TGTGCCAGCAACACCGAGGGGACTAGCGGGAGCGAGCAGTACTTC. Amino acid sequence: CASNTEGTSGSEQYF.

This clone came up a few times. The rearrangement joins TRBV9 to TRBJ2-1; D gene ambiguous. The germline V and J ends were trimmed by 0 bases and 9 bases, with 13 bases remaining between them. The germline gives CDR1 SGDLS, CDR2 YYNGEE. This CDR3 has 14 amino acids. Here the CDR3 DNA reads TGTGCCAGCAGCGTAGTAGGAACGCAGATTGAGCAGTTCTTC. Encoded protein: CASSVVGTQIEQFF.

The chain uses TRBV9 and TRBJ2-1; D is ambiguous. V lost 0 bases, J lost 0 bases, and 10 bases lay in between. Germline loops: CDR1 SGDLS, CDR2 YYNGEE. The CDR3 loop spans 16 amino acids. This CDR3 is CASSVVGDLSYNEQFF. CDR3 bases: TGTGCCAGCAGCGTAGTGGGTGACCTCTCCTACAATGAGCAGTTCTTC.

The chain uses TRBV19 and TRBJ1-1; no clear D gene. Germline CDR1 reads LNHDA; CDR2 reads SQIVND (reference sequence). The CDR3 loop spans 14 amino acids. V was cut by 3 bases and J by 1 base, with 9 bases left in between. DNA of the CDR3: TGTGCCAGTAGTATCCAAGGCGGGAACACTGAAGCTTTCTTT. It yields the protein CASSIQGGNTEAFF.

The chain joins TRBV9 to TRBJ2-3; D uncertain. Germline V gene lookup returns CDR1 SGDLS and CDR2 YYNGEE. V shed 0 bases and J shed 6 bases, with 5 bases lying between them. The CDR3 covers 12 residues. Here the CDR3 reads CASSVALDTQYF. DNA of the CDR3: TGTGCCAGCAGCGTAGCACTGGATACGCAGTATTTT.

V is TRBV15 and J is TRBJ1-2; the D is unclear. The length of the CDR3 is 13 residues. Germline V gives CDR1 LNHNV, CDR2 YYDKDF (reference sequence). V lost 5 bases to trimming and J lost 5 bases, with 12 bases between them. CDR3 nucleotides: TGTGCCACCAGCGAAGGGAGCCGGTATGGCTACACCTTC. Encoded protein: CATSEGSRYGYTF.

In the case of this clone: This specimen includes other DNA sequences encoding the same CDR3. The chain links TRBV5-1 to TRBJ2-1; 9 nucleotides agree with TRBD1. The germline V gene encodes CDR1 SGHRS and CDR2 YFSETQ. The CDR3 consists of 15 residues. V trimming: 4 bases; J trimming: 1 base; junction bases outside the gene matches: 3. CDR3 region: CASSPGTGSYNEQFF. The DNA for the CDR3 is TGCGCCAGCAGCCCTGGGACAGGGTCCTACAATGAGCAGTTCTTC.

The chain recombines TRBV24-1 with TRBJ1-3; no definite D call. The CDR3 contains 15 residues. Germline values: CDR1 KGHDR, CDR2 SFDVKD. Deletions cut 11 bases from V and 1 base from J, with 17 bases between. The CDR3 coding sequence is TGTGCCAGGGCACTTTCGGGTCTATCTGGAAACACCATATATTTT. Its protein product is CARALSGLSGNTIYF.

The V and J genes are TRBV5-1 and TRBJ2-3, with 10 bases fitting TRBD2. CDR3 length: 15 amino acids. Germline V lookup: CDR1 SGHRS, CDR2 YFSETQ. V trimming: 7 bases; J trimming: 5 bases; junction bases outside the gene matches: 10. The CDR3 region is CASADGVAGGDTQYF. DNA for the CDR3: TGCGCCAGCGCAGATGGGGTAGCGGGGGGAGATACGCAGTATTTT. Drawing the rest from reference TRBV5-1 and TRBJ2-3, the complete variable domain is KAGVTQTPRYLIKTRGQQVTLSCSPISGHRSVSWYQQTPGQGLQFLFEYFSETQRNKGNFPGRFSGRQFSNSRSEMNVSTLELGDSALYLCASADGVAGGDTQYFGPGTRLTVL.

This chain connects TRBV4-2 to TRBJ2-1; 10 bases align to TRBD2. Germline CDR1 reads LGHNA; CDR2 reads YNFKEQ. The CDR3 is 16 residues long. Germline trimming cut 3 bases from V and 2 bases from J; bases unmatched to any gene: 4. The CDR3 spells CASSQVAGGPYNEQFF. DNA for the CDR3: TGTGCCAGCAGCCAGGTAGCGGGGGGTCCCTACAATGAGCAGTTCTTC.

The chain is built from TRBV9 and TRBJ2-5; a possible D gene is TRBD2 (6 bases). This CDR3 is built from 14 residues. Trimming removed 3 bases at V and 5 bases at J, with 14 bases between. Germline-derived CDR1 and CDR2 are SGDLS and YYNGEE. Here the CDR3 reads CASSGGLGRETQYF. The CDR3 region has the DNA TGTGCCAGCAGCGGTGGGCTGGGGAGGGAGACCCAGTACTTC. The whole variable domain, remainder taken from reference TRBV9 and TRBJ2-5, is DSGVTQTPKHLITATGQRVTLRCSPRSGDLSVYWYQQSLDQGLQFLIQYYNGEERAKGNILERFSAQQFPDLHSELNLSSLELGDSALYFCASSGGLGRETQYFGPGTRLLVL.